The present TCR beta chain was sequenced within a study of shared clonotypes between healthy human individuals. General observations from the study: The naive CD4 repertoires of several donors were compared, and around 5% of clonotypes were shared.

The assay was immunoSEQ multiplex PCR, and TCRdb's table has in-frame clones only and misses some. The sample lists 2 million to 2.5 million clones; approximately 95% were seen once. Remarks on this clone: The antigen is undetermined.

Terminally differentiated effector memory CD45RA+ cells were excluded from the naive CD8 cells, which were CD45RO-negative and positively selected for CCR7. Sequencing was carried out using naive CD8+ T cells sorted from blood. The TCR originated in a man in his late teens or twenties in good health.

The CDR3 here is CASSPHVPGELFF. Written as DNA, the CDR3 is TGCGCCAGCAGCCCCCACGTCCCCGGGGAGCTGTTTTTT. This chain connects TRBV4-3 to TRBJ2-2; the D is unclear. Germline values: CDR1 LGHNA, CDR2 YSLEER. Trimming took 4 bases from V and 6 from J, leaving 9 bases between them. This CDR3 is built from 13 residues.